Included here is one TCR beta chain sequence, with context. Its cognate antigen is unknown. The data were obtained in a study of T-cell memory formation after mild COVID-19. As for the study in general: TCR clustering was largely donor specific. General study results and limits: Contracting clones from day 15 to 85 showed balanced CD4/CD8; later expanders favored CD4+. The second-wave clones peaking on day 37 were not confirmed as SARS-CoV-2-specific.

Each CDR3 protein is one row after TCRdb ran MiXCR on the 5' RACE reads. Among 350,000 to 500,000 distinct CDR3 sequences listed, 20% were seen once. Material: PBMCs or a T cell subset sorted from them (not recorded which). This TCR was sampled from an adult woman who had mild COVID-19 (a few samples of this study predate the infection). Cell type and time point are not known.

The CDR3 coding sequence is TGTGCCACCGGGACTAGCGGGTACAATGAGCAGTTCTTC. It yields the protein CATGTSGYNEQFF. V usage is TRBV2 and J usage is TRBJ2-1; 12 bases fit TRBD2. V trimming: 10 bases; J trimming: 4 bases; junction bases outside the gene matches: 2. Germline CDR1 and CDR2: SNHLY and FYNNEI. This CDR3 is 13 amino acids long.